One and the same sample provided the 23 T cell receptor beta chains below, sequenced in a study of shared clonotypes between healthy human individuals. Profiled with immunoSEQ multiplex PCR; TCRdb holds only in-frame clones, not every one. The sample carries around 690,000 clones, about 90% recorded once. The sequenced sample consisted of memory CD8+ T cells from PBMCs. Subset denoted: CD45RO+ cells pooled with CCR7-negative TemRA cells. These receptors were taken from a man between 18 and 29 years old in good health. Some clones in this sample may be carry-over from other donors' samples.

This clone showed up just once. The CDR3 DNA reads TGTGCCAGCAGTGGCCTAAGGGAAAGCTCCTACAATGAGCAGTTCTTC. Protein product: CASSGLRESSYNEQFF. The rearrangement joins TRBV6-6 to TRBJ2-1; D remains unclear. Germline V gene lookup returns CDR1 MNHNY and CDR2 SVGAGI (reference sequence). The CDR3 is 16 residues long. V gave up 5 bases and J gave up 0 bases, with 14 bases separating them.

V usage is TRBV15 and J usage is TRBJ2-1; 8 bases match TRBD2. Germline V gene data show CDR1 as LNHNV and CDR2 as YYDKDF (reference sequence). After removal of 0 bases from V and 8 bases from J, the junction contained 9 bases not matched to a gene. This CDR3 comprises 16 residues. CDR3 nucleotide sequence: TGTGCCACCAGCAGAGATGAATCCAGCGGGAGCGATGAGCAGTTCTTC. As protein: CATSRDESSGSDEQFF.

This clone showed up just once. The V call is TRBV7-3, the J call TRBJ2-5; D gene ambiguous. The CDR3 extends over 14 amino acids. V lost 5 bases and J lost 2, with 12 bases in between. In germline, CDR1 is SGHTA, CDR2 FQGTGA. Here the CDR3 reads CASSQGGQQETQYF. DNA of the CDR3: TGTGCCAGCAGCCAAGGTGGCCAACAAGAGACCCAGTACTTC.

The chain combines TRBV10-3 with TRBJ2-1; 8 bases agree with TRBD2. CDR3 size: 16 residues. The germline CDR1 and CDR2 sequences are ENHRY and SYGVKD. V lost 0 bases to trimming and J lost 4 bases; unmatched junction nucleotides: 5. The chain's CDR3 is CAISESGLAGYNEQFF. For the CDR3, the DNA is TGTGCCATCAGTGAGTCGGGGCTAGCGGGTTACAATGAGCAGTTCTTC.

The chain links TRBV28 to TRBJ1-6; perhaps TRBD1 as D (5 bases). This CDR3 comprises 15 residues. Trimming removed 1 base from V and 7 bases from J, with 11 bases in between. Germline lookup yields CDR1 MDHEN and CDR2 SYDVKM. The CDR3 sequence: CASSLFQGRNSPLHF. CDR3 DNA sequence: TGTGCCAGCAGTTTATTCCAGGGCAGGAATTCACCCCTCCACTTT.

Notes on this clone: The same CDR3 arises from other DNA sequences in this sample as well. The V and J genes are TRBV27 and TRBJ2-1; no definite D call. CDR1 is MNHEY, CDR2 SMNVEV, per germline (reference sequence). Trimming left V 6 bases short and J 6 bases short, with 15 bases between. The CDR3 length is 14 residues. The CDR3, as DNA: TGTGCCAGCAGCCTCGGCCGAGGCGGCAATGAGCAGTTCTTC. Translating gives CASSLGRGGNEQFF.

V is TRBV2 and J is TRBJ2-1; TRBD2 agrees at 14 bases. Germline trimming cut 1 base from V and 0 bases from J; bases unmatched to any gene: 2. The V gene's germline CDR1 is SNHLY and CDR2 FYNNEI. CDR3 length equals 18 residues. CDR3 sequence (DNA): TGTGCCAGCAGTGAAGTGGGGACTAGCGGGAGCTCCTACAATGAGCAGTTCTTC. Amino acid sequence: CASSEVGTSGSSYNEQFF.

This rearrangement joins TRBV28 to TRBJ2-1; D is perhaps TRBD2 (6 bases). CDR1 is MDHEN and CDR2 is SYDVKM in the germline V gene. The CDR3 covers 13 residues. The V gene lost 3 bases and the J gene lost 9 bases, with 12 bases spanning the gap. CDR3 DNA: TGTGCCAGCAGTTTTCGGCAGGGAGGTGAGCAGTTCTTC. It encodes CASSFRQGGEQFF. The full variable domain, in which reference TRBV28 and TRBJ2-1 provide the parts outside the CDR3, is DVKVTQSSRYLVKRTGEKVFLECVQDMDHENMFWYRQDPGLGLRLIYFSYDVKMKEKGDIPEGYSVSREKKERFSLILESASTNQTSMYLCASSFRQGGEQFFGPGTRLTVL.

This sequence joins TRBV18 and TRBJ1-2; D is uncertain. In germline, CDR1 is KGHSH, CDR2 LQKENI. The CDR3 is made up of 16 amino acids. V dropped 4 bases and J dropped 0 bases, with 15 bases sitting between them. Written as DNA, the CDR3 is TGTGCCAGCTCACTTCTGCTACACGAAGCTAACTATGGCTACACCTTC. Encoded protein: CASSLLLHEANYGYTF.

J is TRBJ2-1 and V is TRBV7-9, with 8 bases aligning to TRBD2. Germline V gives CDR1 SEHNR, CDR2 FQNEAQ (reference sequence). This CDR3 is 13 amino acids long. V gave up 0 bases and J gave up 8 bases; unmatched junction bases: 0. The CDR3 reads CASSLAREDEQFF. DNA of the CDR3: TGTGCCAGCAGCTTAGCGCGGGAGGATGAGCAGTTCTTC.

The chain recombines TRBV5-8 with TRBJ2-7; 7 positions agree with TRBD2. V gave up 0 bases and J gave up 5 bases; unmatched junction bases: 5. Germline loops: CDR1 SGHTS, CDR2 YDEGEE. This CDR3 is 14 amino acids long. The CDR3 is CASSLGGSLDEQYF. In nucleotides, the CDR3 is TGTGCCAGCAGCTTGGGCGGGAGTCTCGACGAGCAGTACTTC.

V usage is TRBV27 and J usage is TRBJ2-1; TRBD2 matches 12 bases. V was clipped by 6 bases and J by 4 bases; unmatched bases: 7. Germline CDR1 reads MNHEY; CDR2 reads SMNVEV (reference sequence). This CDR3 contains 16 residues. The chain's CDR3 is CASSKRTSGMYNEQFF. The CDR3 bases are TGTGCCAGCAGCAAAAGGACTAGCGGGATGTACAATGAGCAGTTCTTC.

V gene TRBV28 combines with J gene TRBJ2-7; perhaps TRBD1 as D (5 bases). The CDR3 covers 14 residues. The V end was cut by 7 bases, the J end by 2 bases, with 15 bases between. Germline-derived CDR1 and CDR2 are MDHEN and SYDVKM. The CDR3, as DNA: TGTGCCAGCATGACCTGGCAGGGCGCCTACGAGCAGTACTTC. Its translation is CASMTWQGAYEQYF.

This chain links TRBV28 with TRBJ2-7, with D tentatively TRBD1 (6 bases). V was trimmed by 6 bases and J by 6 bases, leaving 18 bases between them. This CDR3 is built from 14 residues. The germline V gene encodes CDR1 MDHEN and CDR2 SYDVKM. The CDR3 DNA reads TGTGCCAGCAGGATAAACAGGGTTTCCCTCGAGCAGTACTTC. Encoded protein: CASRINRVSLEQYF. Combining the CDR3 with reference TRBV28 and TRBJ2-7 gives the whole variable domain DVKVTQSSRYLVKRTGEKVFLECVQDMDHENMFWYRQDPGLGLRLIYFSYDVKMKEKGDIPEGYSVSREKKERFSLILESASTNQTSMYLCASRINRVSLEQYFGPGTRLTVT.

The chain employs TRBV28 and TRBJ1-5; TRBD1 is a possible D gene (5 bases). This CDR3 spans 15 amino acids. The germline V gene encodes CDR1 MDHEN and CDR2 SYDVKM. The germline V and J ends were trimmed by 2 bases and 5 bases, with 13 bases remaining between them. CDR3 in amino acids: CASSLIVREYQPQHF. CDR3 coding DNA: TGTGCCAGCAGTTTAATAGTCAGGGAATATCAGCCCCAGCATTTT.

On this clone: A read error may produce the germline difference seen at one junction end. This chain joins TRBV27 and TRBJ1-1, with unresolved D. This CDR3 is 16 amino acids long. Germline V gene lookup returns CDR1 MNHEY and CDR2 SMNVEV (reference sequence). The CDR3 protein is CASRLSEDFPNTEAFF. CDR3 nucleotide sequence: TGTGCCAGCAGATTATCGGAGGATTTCCCCAACACTGAAGCTTTCTTT.

With respect to this clone: In the same sample, other DNA sequences code for this CDR3. The chain has TRBV18 and TRBJ1-5; 8 nucleotides line up with TRBD1. Germline loops: CDR1 KGHSH, CDR2 LQKENI. J gave up 7 bases and V 2 bases, and 4 bases lay outside the gene matches. The CDR3 loop spans 14 amino acids. The CDR3 nucleotides read TGTGCCAGCTCACCAGACAGGGGCCGGCAGCCCCAGCATTTT. It encodes CASSPDRGRQPQHF.

The chain carries TRBV11-2 and TRBJ2-1; 9 bases match TRBD2. Germline V lookup: CDR1 SGHAT, CDR2 FQNNGV. With 1 base clipped from V and 7 bases from J, the junction kept 14 bases outside the gene matches. The CDR3 length is 18 residues. Here the CDR3 DNA reads TGTGCCAGCAGCTTAGTTCGCGGGAGGGTATCATCCGCAAATGAGCAGTTCTTC. Its protein product is CASSLVRGRVSSANEQFF.

The genes are TRBV4-1 and TRBJ2-1, with TRBD2 as a possible D gene (6 bases). The germline V and J ends were trimmed by 2 bases and 4 bases, with 21 bases remaining between them. Per germline, CDR1 MGHRA and CDR2 YSYEKL. This CDR3 has 18 residues. The CDR3 coding sequence is TGCGCCAGCAGCCAATCGGAGGGACGGGTCCACCCGTACAATGAGCAGTTCTTC. This sequence encodes CASSQSEGRVHPYNEQFF.

J is TRBJ2-5 and V is TRBV27, with a weak D call TRBD1 (6 bases). The CDR3 has 16 amino acids. Germline V lookup: CDR1 MNHEY, CDR2 SMNVEV (reference sequence). V lost 4 bases to trimming and J lost 5 bases, with 20 bases between them. CDR3 nucleotide sequence: TGTGCCAGCAGTTCACCCACAGGGCTGTTTGGGGAGACCCAGTACTTC. Protein sequence: CASSSPTGLFGETQYF.

The V and J genes are TRBV7-6 and TRBJ1-1, with TRBD1 identical over 7 bases. CDR1 SGHVS and CDR2 FNYEAQ come from the germline V gene. CDR3 size: 14 residues. V trimming: 5 bases; J trimming: 4 bases; junction bases outside the gene matches: 7. The CDR3 here is CASSPGRGPTEAFF. The DNA of the CDR3 is TGTGCCAGCAGCCCCGGGAGGGGGCCCACTGAAGCTTTCTTT.

The CDR3 sequence is CASRGTGTGNTIYF. The CDR3 nucleotides read TGTGCCAGCAGGGGAACAGGGACCGGAAACACCATATATTTT. J is TRBJ1-3 and V is TRBV14, with D maybe TRBD1 (6 bases). Germline CDR1 is SGHDN and CDR2 is FVKESK. V was trimmed by 6 bases and J by 4 bases, leaving 13 bases between them. The length of the CDR3 is 14 residues. The variable domain in full, completed from reference TRBV14 and TRBJ1-3, reads EAGVTQFPSHSVIEKGQTVTLRCDPISGHDNLYWYRRVMGKEIKFLLHFVKESKQDESGMPNNRFLAERTGGTYSTLKVQPAELEDSGVYFCASRGTGTGNTIYFGEGSWLTVV.

The chain carries TRBV29-1 and TRBJ2-3, with 7 bases that match TRBD1. V gave up 4 bases and J gave up 1 base; unmatched junction bases: 8. The CDR3 totals 15 residues. CDR1 is SQVTM and CDR2 is ANQGSEA in the germline V gene. The CDR3 is CSVVGGEWGTDTQYF. The CDR3 nucleotides are TGCAGCGTTGTAGGGGGCGAGTGGGGCACAGATACGCAGTATTTT.